Listed below are T cell receptor beta chains from one sample, sequenced in a study of T-cell reconstitution after alpha-beta-depleted transplantation in children. In TCRdb, the PCR reads were re-called with MiXCR into one record per CDR3 protein. Found here are roughly 500,000 distinct CDR3 sequences, about 33% of them singletons; the top ten hold roughly 2.5%. Here the sequenced sample was PBMCs from the stem cell graft donor, taken from the stem cell graft. These receptors originate from a human donor who donated a stem cell graft to a child with aplastic anemia. The CDR3 runs from the conserved cysteine through the conserved F or W. A D gene is named only where the DNA matches it firmly. Clone size is not always given. Where it is, it says once, few, many or a class for expanded clones.

CDR3aa: CASSQDLGAEAFF
CDR3nt: TGTGCCAGCAGCCAAGATTTGGGGGCTGAAGCTTTCTTT
d_gene: -
j_gene: TRBJ1-1
abundance: -
v_gene: TRBV14

CDR3aa: CASSTKRVYYNEQFF
CDR3nt: TGTGCCAGCAGTACGAAGCGGGTTTACTACAATGAGCAGTTCTTC
d_gene: -
j_gene: TRBJ2-1
abundance: -
v_gene: TRBV28

CDR3aa: CASSLTWANTDTQYF
CDR3nt: TGTGCCAGCAGCTTAACTTGGGCTAACACAGATACGCAGTATTTT
d_gene: -
j_gene: TRBJ2-3
abundance: few
v_gene: TRBV7-2

CDR3aa: CASSLARGGSYNSPLHF
CDR3nt: TGTGCCAGCAGCTTAGCCCGGGGAGGATCCTATAATTCACCCCTCCACTTT
d_gene: -
j_gene: TRBJ1-6
abundance: -
v_gene: TRBV7-2

CDR3aa: CASSEYEVRGDTQYF
CDR3nt: TGTGCCAGCAGTGAATATGAGGTCCGAGGAGATACGCAGTATTTT
d_gene: -
j_gene: TRBJ2-3
abundance: -
v_gene: TRBV25-1

CDR3aa: CASSLDAAGGYNEQFF
CDR3nt: TGCGCCAGCAGCCTGGATGCGGCAGGAGGATACAATGAGCAGTTCTTC
d_gene: -
j_gene: TRBJ2-1
abundance: -
v_gene: TRBV5-1

CDR3aa: CAWSLRGAYEQYF
CDR3nt: TGTGCCTGGAGTCTCAGGGGGGCCTACGAGCAGTACTTC
d_gene: -
j_gene: TRBJ2-7
abundance: -
v_gene: TRBV30

CDR3aa: CASSSMGLAGNEQFF
CDR3nt: TGTGCCAGCAGTTCAATGGGACTAGCGGGGAATGAGCAGTTCTTC
d_gene: TRBD2
j_gene: TRBJ2-1
abundance: few
v_gene: TRBV12-3/TRBV12-4

CDR3aa: CSAVTQDGDEKLFF
CDR3nt: TGCAGTGCCGTCACCCAGGACGGCGATGAAAAACTGTTTTTT
d_gene: -
j_gene: TRBJ1-4
abundance: -
v_gene: TRBV20-1

CDR3aa: CASSAGAGNQPQHF
CDR3nt: TGTGCCAGCAGCGCCGGGGCAGGGAATCAGCCCCAGCATTTT
d_gene: -
j_gene: TRBJ1-5
abundance: few
v_gene: TRBV7-2

CDR3aa: CSARTSGSSTGELFF
CDR3nt: TGCAGTGCTCGAACTAGCGGGAGTAGCACCGGGGAGCTGTTTTTT
d_gene: TRBD2
j_gene: TRBJ2-2
abundance: few
v_gene: TRBV20-1

CDR3aa: CSVSQGTRTDTQYF
CDR3nt: TGCAGCGTTTCTCAGGGGACCCGCACAGATACGCAGTATTTT
d_gene: -
j_gene: TRBJ2-3
abundance: -
v_gene: TRBV29-1

CDR3aa: CASSSRSQGFDTQYF
CDR3nt: TGTGCCAGCAGTTCCCGGTCGCAGGGATTCGATACGCAGTATTTT
d_gene: -
j_gene: TRBJ2-3
abundance: -
v_gene: TRBV27

CDR3aa: CASSSRGQGALGQPQHF
CDR3nt: TGTGCCAGCAGTTCAAGGGGACAGGGGGCTTTGGGTCAGCCCCAGCATTTT
d_gene: TRBD1
j_gene: TRBJ1-5
abundance: few
v_gene: TRBV27

CDR3aa: CSVAGISETQYF
CDR3nt: TGCAGCGTTGCAGGTATCTCAGAGACCCAGTACTTC
d_gene: -
j_gene: TRBJ2-5
abundance: -
v_gene: TRBV29-1

CDR3aa: CASKISEGRNQPQHF
CDR3nt: TGTGCCAGCAAAATCTCGGAGGGGCGAAATCAGCCCCAGCATTTT
d_gene: -
j_gene: TRBJ1-5
abundance: few
v_gene: TRBV12-3/TRBV12-4

CDR3aa: CSARIGPPLSTDTQYF
CDR3nt: TGCAGTGCTAGGATAGGGCCTCCCCTTAGCACAGATACGCAGTATTTT
d_gene: -
j_gene: TRBJ2-3
abundance: few
v_gene: TRBV20-1

CDR3aa: CATSRLSGSTDTQYF
CDR3nt: TGTGCCACCAGCAGACTAAGCGGGAGCACAGATACGCAGTATTTT
d_gene: -
j_gene: TRBJ2-3
abundance: -
v_gene: TRBV15

CDR3aa: CSCSTGRTNYGYTF
CDR3nt: TGCAGTTGCAGTACAGGGAGGACTAACTATGGCTACACCTTC
d_gene: -
j_gene: TRBJ1-2
abundance: -
v_gene: TRBV29-1

CDR3aa: CASSEGQGAGQPQHF
CDR3nt: TGTGCCAGCAGTGAAGGACAGGGGGCGGGTCAGCCCCAGCATTTT
d_gene: TRBD1
j_gene: TRBJ1-5
abundance: -
v_gene: TRBV25-1

CDR3aa: CSARVRASGYQETQYF
CDR3nt: TGCAGTGCTAGAGTCCGGGCTAGCGGGTACCAAGAGACCCAGTACTTC
d_gene: TRBD2
j_gene: TRBJ2-5
abundance: -
v_gene: TRBV20-1

CDR3aa: CASSLDSFSGNTIYF
CDR3nt: TGTGCCAGCAGCTTGGACAGTTTTTCTGGAAACACCATATATTTT
d_gene: -
j_gene: TRBJ1-3
abundance: -
v_gene: TRBV7-6

CDR3aa: CASSLSGESGYGYTF
CDR3nt: TGTGCCAGCAGTTTATCGGGGGAGTCGGGCTATGGCTACACCTTC
d_gene: -
j_gene: TRBJ1-2
abundance: -
v_gene: TRBV27

CDR3aa: CASSQRLGGELFF
CDR3nt: TGTGCCAGCAGCCAGAGGCTGGGCGGGGAGCTGTTTTTT
d_gene: -
j_gene: TRBJ2-2
abundance: -
v_gene: TRBV3-1

CDR3aa: CASSLIPRDTGELFF
CDR3nt: TGCGCCAGCAGCTTGATTCCCAGGGATACCGGGGAGCTGTTTTTT
d_gene: -
j_gene: TRBJ2-2
abundance: few
v_gene: TRBV5-1

CDR3aa: CASSLADSRYTF
CDR3nt: TGTGCCAGCAGCTTGGCCGATAGTCGCTACACCTTC
d_gene: -
j_gene: TRBJ1-2
abundance: few
v_gene: TRBV5-6